The text below deals with one T cell receptor (beta chain). Profiled with immunoSEQ multiplex PCR; TCRdb holds only in-frame clones, not every one. The sample shows some 62,000 clones, about nine tenths of them seen only once. The entry originates in a study of blood T cell repertoires in COVID-19. The V gene's germline CDR1 is SQVTM and CDR2 ANQGSEA. With 6 bases clipped from V and 2 bases from J, the junction kept 10 bases outside the gene matches. CDR3 length: 15 amino acids. The chain uses TRBV29-1 and TRBJ1-2; 9 nucleotides align to TRBD1. Sequencing was performed on peripheral blood. This TCR was recovered from a woman aged 80 or over with acute or convalescent COVID-19. The CDR3 sequence: CSVIPRDRANYGYTF. In nucleotides, the CDR3 is TGCAGCGTAATACCCCGGGACAGGGCGAACTATGGCTACACCTTC.